This is a list of T cell receptor beta chains from one sample in a study of T cells in localized non-small cell lung cancer. Here immunoSEQ multiplex PCR was the method, and the copy in TCRdb shows in-frame clones only, minus some. The profile shows 25,000 to 30,000 clones, around 92% of them singletons. Sequenced here: peripheral blood mononuclear cells, sampled before any cancer treatment. These receptors were taken from a woman between 40 and 69 years old with stage III lung adenocarcinoma. The CDR3 runs from the conserved cysteine through the conserved F or W. Each record gives: D gene, clone size, J gene, V gene, CDR3 protein, CDR3 DNA. D genes are given only for firm matches. A clone size is listed for some rows: how often the clone was seen (once, few, many), or a class if it is expanded.

>.|few|TRBJ2-2|TRBV5-8
CASSRGSGELFF
TGTGCCAGCAGTCGGGGGTCCGGGGAGCTGTTTTTT
>.|.|TRBJ2-3|TRBV7-2
CASSLRGRPDTQYF
TGTGCCAGCAGCTTAAGGGGGAGGCCAGATACGCAGTATTTT
>.|.|TRBJ2-5|TRBV2
CASIRGRQETQYF
TGTGCCAGCATTCGGGGGCGCCAAGAGACCCAGTACTTC
>.|.|TRBJ2-7|TRBV27
CASSSFGRAYEQYF
TGTGCCAGCAGTTCCTTTGGCAGGGCTTACGAGCAGTACTTC
>.|.|TRBJ1-1|TRBV11-2
CASRVSNAGTEAFF
TGTGCCAGCAGGGTATCTAATGCGGGCACTGAAGCTTTCTTT
>TRBD2|.|TRBJ2-3|TRBV6-5
CASSSLAGSTDTQYF
TGTGCCAGCAGTTCCTTAGCGGGTAGCACAGATACGCAGTATTTT
>TRBD1|few|TRBJ2-1|TRBV5-6
CASSGDRYNEQFF
TGTGCCAGCAGCGGGGACAGGTACAATGAGCAGTTCTTC
>TRBD1|.|TRBJ2-7|TRBV18
CASSPPTGIHEQYF
TGTGCCAGCTCACCACCGACAGGGATTCACGAGCAGTACTTC
>TRBD1|.|TRBJ2-5|TRBV5-1
CASSLGGGSETQYF
TGCGCCAGCAGCTTGGGAGGGGGCAGCGAGACCCAGTACTTC
>.|once|TRBJ2-7|TRBV4-2
CASSRGGGQEVEQYF
TGTGCCAGCAGCCGCGGGGGGGGACAGGAGGTCGAGCAGTACTTC
>TRBD1|.|TRBJ2-1|TRBV2
CASSRDRGSRHEQFF
TGTGCCAGCAGTAGGGACAGGGGGTCTAGACATGAGCAGTTCTTC
>.|.|TRBJ2-1|TRBV7-2
CASSLVAESGNEQFF
TGTGCCAGCAGCTTAGTCGCGGAGTCGGGCAATGAGCAGTTCTTC
>.|.|TRBJ1-2|TRBV6-1
CASSEAEGLYGYTF
TGTGCCAGCAGTGAAGCGGAGGGCCTCTATGGCTACACCTTC
>.|.|TRBJ2-3|TRBV2
CASSDPRKSTDTQYF
TGTGCCAGCAGTGACCCTAGAAAGAGCACAGATACGCAGTATTTT
>.|.|TRBJ2-1|TRBV4-1
CASSPPGESEQFF
TGCGCCAGCAGCCCCCCGGGGGAAAGTGAGCAGTTCTTC
>.|once|TRBJ2-1|TRBV10-2
CASSVAVRGEQFF
TGCGCCAGCAGTGTAGCCGTTAGGGGTGAGCAGTTCTTC
>.|.|TRBJ1-5|TRBV2
CASSDVAKNQPQHF
TGTGCCAGCTCAGACGTTGCCAAAAATCAGCCCCAGCATTTT
>TRBD2|.|TRBJ2-1|TRBV5-1
CASSFQRGLDNEQFF
TGCGCCAGCAGCTTCCAGCGGGGGCTCGACAATGAGCAGTTCTTC
>TRBD1|.|TRBJ2-1|TRBV2
CASRTGTGNYNEQFF
TGTGCCAGCAGAACCGGGACAGGGAATTACAATGAGCAGTTCTTC
>.|.|TRBJ2-1|TRBV7-9
CASSLITSPYNEQFF
TGTGCCAGCAGCTTAATCACTAGTCCCTACAATGAGCAGTTCTTC
>.|.|TRBJ1-5|TRBV30
CAWSSRGIQPQHF
TGTGCCTGGAGCTCCAGGGGTATTCAGCCCCAGCATTTT
>TRBD1|.|TRBJ2-3|TRBV5-4
CASSDPTGVDTQYF
TGTGCCAGCAGCGACCCCACAGGGGTAGATACGCAGTATTTT
>TRBD2|.|TRBJ2-7|TRBV7-2
CASSILLAGAGYEQYF
TGTGCCAGCAGCATCCTTTTAGCGGGAGCCGGGTACGAGCAGTACTTC
>.|.|TRBJ2-3|TRBV5-1
CASSLVASASTDTQYF
TGCGCCAGCAGCTTGGTGGCTAGCGCCAGCACAGATACGCAGTATTTT
>.|.|TRBJ2-3|TRBV28
CASSFGSTDTQYF
TGTGCCAGCAGTTTCGGGAGCACAGATACGCAGTATTTT
>TRBD1|.|TRBJ1-6|TRBV6-6
CASSYDRDSPLHF
TGTGCCAGCAGTTACGACAGGGATTCACCCCTCCACTTT
>.|.|TRBJ2-1|TRBV18
CASSPTEGNEQFF
TGTGCCAGCTCCCCGACAGAGGGCAATGAGCAGTTCTTC
>.|.|TRBJ1-5|TRBV7-9
CASSQDSNQPQHF
TGTGCCAGCAGCCAAGATAGCAATCAGCCCCAGCATTTT
>TRBD2|.|TRBJ2-7|TRBV7-8
CASSLERLAGQWGYEQYF
TGTGCCAGCAGCTTAGAACGACTAGCGGGGCAATGGGGATACGAGCAGTACTTC
>.|.|TRBJ2-3|TRBV5-6
CASSFIASTDTQYF
TGTGCCAGCAGCTTCATTGCTAGCACAGATACGCAGTATTTT
>.|.|TRBJ1-5|TRBV6-6
CASSYIGINQPQHF
TGTGCCAGCAGTTACATCGGGATCAATCAGCCCCAGCATTTT
>TRBD1|.|TRBJ1-4|TRBV5-4
CASSPGHTGVTNEKLFF
TGTGCCAGCAGCCCCGGACACACAGGGGTAACTAATGAAAAACTGTTTTTT
>TRBD2|.|TRBJ2-5|TRBV4-2
CASSQGTSGGQETQYF
TGTGCCAGCAGCCAAGGGACTAGCGGGGGCCAAGAGACCCAGTACTTC
>TRBD2|once|TRBJ2-3|TRBV6-1
CASSEVLEAGSTDTQYF
TGTGCCAGCAGTGAGGTTCTCGAAGCGGGGTCCACAGATACGCAGTATTTT
>.|.|TRBJ2-3|TRBV10-3
CAISDHRDSYSTDTQYF
TGTGCCATCAGTGACCACCGGGACTCTTATAGCACAGATACGCAGTATTTT
>.|.|TRBJ1-5|TRBV19
CASRSGAYQPQHF
TGTGCCAGTAGGTCGGGGGCATATCAGCCCCAGCATTTT
>TRBD2|.|TRBJ2-7|TRBV28
CASRRLAGSYEQYF
TGTGCCAGCAGACGACTAGCGGGCTCCTACGAGCAGTACTTC
>TRBD1|.|TRBJ2-1|TRBV7-9
CASSSRQGADEQFF
TGTGCCAGCAGCTCTAGACAGGGGGCGGATGAGCAGTTCTTC
>TRBD1|.|TRBJ1-1|TRBV29-1
CSVEDGTGNTEAFF
TGCAGCGTTGAAGATGGGACAGGGAACACTGAAGCTTTCTTT
>.|.|TRBJ2-7|TRBV7-2
CASSPRRDGPYEQYF
TGTGCCAGCAGTCCCCGTCGGGACGGACCCTACGAGCAGTACTTC